One sample yielded the 20 T cell receptor beta chains listed below, sequenced in a study of spatial heterogeneity in lung cancer (dated by TCRdb to the late 2010s). On the study overall, not on this receptor specifically: The tumor nonsynonymous mutation count correlated with the number of expanded intratumoral alpha and beta TCRs.

Their antigens are not known. The library was generated by 5' RACE. The instrument given in TCRdb is NextSeq 500. TCRdb reanalyzed the raw reads on its own, using fastp at Q25 for trimming and MiXCR for clone calling, and kept in-frame beta chains. A single entry per CDR3 protein holds the most common genes and DNA from its merged rows. The sample table lists 2,000 to 2,500 distinct CDR3 sequences, roughly 0.99% of them with a count of one. The top ten clonotypes cover about 20% of the sample. What the time point label conveys for this sample: sample taken at primary tumor resection. The material was lung tumor tissue, obtained at surgery. The receptors shown here come from a male donor with early-stage non-small cell lung cancer.

This clonotype is medium-sized. The chain links TRBV5-6 to TRBJ1-1; no firm D call. Germline values: CDR1 SGHDT, CDR2 YYEEEE. The CDR3 runs 14 residues. Trimming pared 4 bases from V and 2 bases from J, leaving 12 bases between. CDR3 protein: CASSRGPSNTEAFF. The CDR3 DNA sequence: TGTGCCAGCAGCCGAGGCCCCTCCAACACTGAAGCTTTCTTT.

By share, this clonotype counts as medium-sized. The V and J genes are TRBV7-9 and TRBJ2-1; TRBD2 aligns across 9 bases. The CDR3 consists of 15 residues. Trimming took 5 bases from V and 8 from J; bases not matched to a gene: 10. The germline V gene encodes CDR1 SEHNR and CDR2 FQNEAQ (reference sequence). In DNA, the CDR3 is TGTGCCAGCAGCCCCACCCGCGGGAGGGTAGATGAGCAGTTCTTC. Residues: CASSPTRGRVDEQFF. Full variable domain (rest looked up from reference TRBV7-9 and TRBJ2-1): DTGVSQNPRHKITKRGQNVTFRCDPISEHNRLYWYRQTLGQGPEFLTYFQNEAQLEKSRLLSDRFSAERPKGSFSTLEIQRTEQGDSAMYLCASSPTRGRVDEQFFGPGTRLTVL.

This clonotype occurred many times. Being one base from a much bigger clone, this may be a read error. The CDR3 spells CSVEGQGGGTDTQYF. Written as DNA, the CDR3 is TGCAGCGTTGAAGGACAGGGGGGGGGCACAGATACGCAGTATTTT. The chain has TRBV29-1 and TRBJ2-3, with 9 bases identical to TRBD1. The length of the CDR3 is 15 residues. Germline lookup yields CDR1 SQVTM and CDR2 ANQGSEA. V dropped 1 base and J dropped 1; count of bases not matched to a gene: 3.

This clonotype counts as medium-sized. The chain couples TRBV12-3 or TRBV12-4 to TRBJ1-4, with 7 bases aligning to TRBD1. The CDR3 has 14 amino acids. Unmatched junction bases numbered 6, after V lost 5 bases and J lost 6 bases. CDR3 coding DNA: TGTGCCAGCAGTGGAGACAGGGATGATGAAAAACTGTTTTTT. It translates to CASSGDRDDEKLFF.

This clonotype showed up many times. The chain uses TRBV4-1 and TRBJ2-3, with a tentative D call TRBD2 (5 bases). CDR3 length: 14 amino acids. V shed 4 bases and J shed 5 bases, with 13 bases lying between them. Looked up from germline, CDR1 is MGHRA and CDR2 is YSYEKL. DNA for the CDR3: TGCGCCAGCAGCCGCTCGACTAATTTAGATACGCAGTATTTT. The encoded protein is CASSRSTNLDTQYF.

In its sample, this clonotype ranks as medium-sized. The J gene is TRBJ2-3, the V gene TRBV7-9; 8 nucleotides line up with TRBD2. The CDR3 has 14 amino acids. CDR1 SEHNR and CDR2 FQNEAQ come from the germline V gene (reference sequence). V lost 3 bases and J lost 1; bases outside the gene matches: 0. CDR3 in amino acids: CASSFSGGTDTQYF. In nucleotides, the CDR3 is TGTGCCAGCAGCTTTAGCGGGGGCACAGATACGCAGTATTTT. Combining the CDR3 with reference TRBV7-9 and TRBJ2-3 gives the whole variable domain DTGVSQNPRHKITKRGQNVTFRCDPISEHNRLYWYRQTLGQGPEFLTYFQNEAQLEKSRLLSDRFSAERPKGSFSTLEIQRTEQGDSAMYLCASSFSGGTDTQYFGPGTRLTVL.

Judged by abundance, this clonotype is medium-sized. CDR3: CASSVSGTGNQPQHF. The CDR3 nucleotides are TGTGCCAGCAGTGTCAGCGGGACGGGCAATCAGCCCCAGCATTTT. This rearrangement joins TRBV12-3 or TRBV12-4 to TRBJ1-5, with TRBD1 as a possible D gene (5 bases). V lost 5 bases and J lost 2, with 13 bases in between. This CDR3 has 15 amino acids.

This clonotype has ten or more counts. The chain is built from TRBV7-9 and TRBJ2-3; the match to TRBD2 covers 9 bases. The CDR3 consists of 14 residues. Germline CDR1 reads SEHNR; CDR2 reads FQNEAQ (reference sequence). The J segment lost 5 bases and the V segment lost 2 bases, leaving 2 bases of the junction unmatched. CDR3 bases: TGTGCCAGCAGCTTACGACTAGCGGTAGATACGCAGTATTTT. Translated: CASSLRLAVDTQYF.

This clonotype ranks as medium-sized (0.01 to 0.1%). V is TRBV7-3 and J is TRBJ2-3, with D possibly TRBD2 on 5 matching bases. Trimming cost V 5 bases and J 2 bases, with 11 bases left between them. Per germline, CDR1 SGHTA and CDR2 FQGTGA. This CDR3 spans 14 amino acids. The chain's CDR3 is CASSPGLITDTQYF. CDR3 in DNA: TGTGCCAGCAGCCCCGGACTGATCACAGATACGCAGTATTTT.

This clonotype was picked up many times. The chain has TRBV7-9 and TRBJ2-1; 7 positions agree with TRBD2. The V gene's germline CDR1 is SEHNR and CDR2 FQNEAQ (reference sequence). Trimming at V came to 5 bases and at J to 7 bases, leaving 11 bases not matched to a gene. The CDR3 has 15 amino acids. CDR3 in amino acids: CASSLGGGPGNEQFF. In nucleotides, the CDR3 is TGTGCCAGCAGCCTGGGGGGAGGGCCGGGAAATGAGCAGTTCTTC.

Sample share makes this clonotype medium-sized. V usage is TRBV9 and J usage is TRBJ2-5; unclear D gene. Trimming took off 0 bases at V and 5 bases at J, with 8 bases between the two ends. CDR1 and CDR2 (germline): SGDLS, YYNGEE. The CDR3 runs 13 residues. The CDR3 coding sequence is TGTGCCAGCAGCGTAGGTAGGACGGAGACCCAGTACTTC. It is translated as CASSVGRTETQYF.

This clonotype was found many times. This sequence joins TRBV6-6 and TRBJ1-1, with D hard to call. Germline V gene lookup returns CDR1 MNHNY and CDR2 SVGAGI (reference sequence). V was clipped by 6 bases and J by 5 bases, with 7 bases between them. This CDR3 comprises 11 residues. The CDR3 DNA reads as TGTGCCAGCAGGTTAGAGACTGAAGCTTTCTTT. Its protein is CASRLETEAFF.

This clonotype was seen repeatedly, ten times or more. The chain is built from TRBV6-5 and TRBJ2-7; 8 bases agree with TRBD2. V lost 6 bases to trimming and J lost 6 bases; unmatched junction nucleotides: 13. The CDR3 has 15 amino acids. The germline V gene encodes CDR1 MNHEY and CDR2 SVGAGI. The DNA for the CDR3 is TGTGCCAGCAGGGTCGGGAGGGCCTGTCAAGGCGAGCAGTACTTC. It specifies CASRVGRACQGEQYF.

This clonotype is labeled large. The CDR3 DNA sequence: TGTGCCAGCAAACCGGGTCCCGAAGAAAACATTCAGTACTTC. The encoded protein is CASKPGPEENIQYF. This chain links TRBV2 with TRBJ2-4; no reliable D call. Per germline, CDR1 SNHLY and CDR2 FYNNEI. The CDR3 consists of 14 residues. V lost 7 bases to trimming and J lost 5 bases, with 15 bases between them.

This clonotype is medium-sized in the sample. The chain has TRBV6-5 and TRBJ1-6; D remains unclear. V was pared by 5 bases and J by 0 bases, with 11 bases between. Germline V gene sequence: CDR1 MNHEY, CDR2 SVGAGI. CDR3 length: 16 amino acids. The DNA of the CDR3 is TGTGCCAGCAGTCGGGAGGGCAGCTCCTATAATTCACCCCTCCACTTT. It codes for CASSREGSSYNSPLHF.

This clonotype was picked up many times. This chain connects TRBV19 to TRBJ2-7; D is uncertain. In germline, CDR1 is LNHDA, CDR2 SQIVND (reference sequence). The CDR3 consists of 14 residues. V lost 5 bases to trimming and J lost 7 bases, with 18 bases between them. CDR3 nucleotides: TGTGCCAGTAGTGATCCTGGAGTTAAGAGGGAGCAGTACTTC. The encoded protein is CASSDPGVKREQYF.

This clonotype was recorded at least ten times. A much larger clone lies one base from this, so it may be a read error. V and J are TRBV14 and TRBJ1-2, with 7 positions matching TRBD1. This CDR3 spans 15 amino acids. V shed 6 bases, J shed 1 base, and the junction held 8 bases outside the gene matches. The germline gives CDR1 SGHDN, CDR2 FVKESK. The CDR3 region is CASSDRDRSNYGYTF. CDR3 nucleotide sequence: TGTGCCAGCAGTGACCGGGACAGAAGTAACTATGGCTACACCTTC. Together with reference TRBV14 and TRBJ1-2, the CDR3 gives the full variable domain: EAGVTQFPSHSVIEKGQTVTLRCDPISGHDNLYWYRRVMGKEIKFLLHFVKESKQDESGMPNNRFLAERTGGTYSTLKVQPAELEDSGVYFCASSDRDRSNYGYTFGSGTRLTVV.

By proportion, this clonotype is medium-sized. J is TRBJ2-3 and V is TRBV10-3; D assignment may be TRBD1 or TRBD2 (5 bases each). The germline V gene encodes CDR1 ENHRY and CDR2 SYGVKD. V was cut by 0 bases and J by 4 bases, with 8 bases left in between. This CDR3 has 14 residues. The CDR3 sequence: CAISESRGADTQYF. The CDR3 coding sequence is TGTGCCATCAGTGAGTCGAGGGGAGCAGATACGCAGTATTTT.

As concerns this clonotype: The junction departs from germline at one end; a sequencing error may be responsible. The chain joins TRBV5-1 to TRBJ2-7; 9 bases match TRBD2. The CDR3 has 15 amino acids. In germline, CDR1 is SGHRS, CDR2 YFSETQ. CDR3 DNA: TGCGCGAGCAGCTTGTGGCGGGAGGGCCTCGATGAGAAGTACTTC. This encodes CASSLWREGLDEKYF.

The chain couples TRBV5-6 to TRBJ1-1; D is ambiguous. Germline V gene data show CDR1 as SGHDT and CDR2 as YYEEEE. This CDR3 is built from 13 residues. With 6 bases removed from V and 2 bases from J, the gap between germline ends came to 11 bases. CDR3 coding DNA: TGTGCCAGCACCACGGCGCGTAACACTGAAGCTTTCTTT. Translated: CASTTARNTEAFF.